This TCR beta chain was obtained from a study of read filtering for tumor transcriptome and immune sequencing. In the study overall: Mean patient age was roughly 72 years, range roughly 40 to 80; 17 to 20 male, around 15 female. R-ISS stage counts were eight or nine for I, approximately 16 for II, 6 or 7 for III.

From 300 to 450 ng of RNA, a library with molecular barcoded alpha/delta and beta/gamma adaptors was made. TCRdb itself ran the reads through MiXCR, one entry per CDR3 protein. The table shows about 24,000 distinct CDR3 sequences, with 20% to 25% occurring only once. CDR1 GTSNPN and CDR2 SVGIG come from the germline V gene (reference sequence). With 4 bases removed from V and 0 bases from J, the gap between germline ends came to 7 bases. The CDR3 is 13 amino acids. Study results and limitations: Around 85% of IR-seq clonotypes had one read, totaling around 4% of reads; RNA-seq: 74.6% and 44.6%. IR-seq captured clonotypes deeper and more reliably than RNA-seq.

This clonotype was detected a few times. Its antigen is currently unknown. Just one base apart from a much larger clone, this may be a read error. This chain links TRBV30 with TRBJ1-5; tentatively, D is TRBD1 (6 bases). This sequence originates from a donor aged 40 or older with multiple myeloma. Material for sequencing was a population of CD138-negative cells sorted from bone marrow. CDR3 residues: CAWKTGSNQPQHF. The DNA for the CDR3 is TGTGCCTGGAAGACAGGTAGCAATCAGCCCCAGCATTTT.